This T cell receptor beta chain was retrieved from a study of tumor-infiltrating lymphocytes in primary liver carcinoma. This CDR3 is 12 amino acids long. The V gene's germline CDR1 is MNHEY and CDR2 SVGAGI. The tissue used was unsorted bulk material of about 19-33 mg. RNA and DNA were co-extracted from it with the AllPrep DNA/RNA mini kit. Researchers generated TCR beta cDNA from approximately 450 ng of total RNA, relying on a constant-region primer. Slightly modified ARM-PCR served as the procedure for the TCR beta libraries. These libraries came from three rounds of nested multiplex PCR. The opening two PCR rounds, ten to eleven cycles each, paired TRBV1-TRBV30 forward primers with a C-beta reverse primer. TCRdb processed the multiplex PCR reads anew with MiXCR; each CDR3 protein has one entry. The top ten hold 9.5% of the sample, which has around 100,000 distinct CDR3 sequences, more than 65% seen once.

Concerning this clonotype: A clone one base away is much larger, so this may be a read error.

The chain couples TRBV6-5 to TRBJ1-1, with 9 bases lining up with TRBD1. The receptor's source is a woman between 55 and 75 years old with primary liver carcinoma and hepatitis B virus infection. Sequences were obtained from liver tumor tissue from sampling region 5. The subset denotes: tumor region T5, tumor centre. In nucleotides, the CDR3 is TGTGCCACCGGACAGGGGTTCACTGAAGCTCTCTTT. It encodes CATGQGFTEALF.